The rows below give T cell receptor beta chains drawn from one sample of a study of OX40 agonist ivuxolimab in advanced cancers. Here immunoSEQ multiplex PCR was the method, and the copy in TCRdb shows in-frame clones only, minus some. The table shows roughly 34,000 clones, with less than 85% occurring only once. The sample in question was CD4+ or CD8+ T cells sorted from blood, obtained in a trial of the OX40 agonist ivuxolimab. The receptors originated from an adult with an advanced solid tumor such as melanoma, head and neck, liver or kidney cancer. Both conserved end residues are part of each CDR3. The order of the fields is J gene, clone size, CDR3 length, D gene, V gene, CDR3 DNA, CDR3 protein. A D gene is named only where the DNA matches it firmly. Size is stated for part of the rows, as once, few or many counts, or as a class when the clone is expanded.

>TRBJ2-7|.|14|TRBD1|TRBV7-2
TGTGCCAGCAGCGCACAGGGGATATCCTACGAGCAGTACTTC
CASSAQGISYEQYF
>TRBJ1-1|few|13|.|TRBV10-1
TGCGCCAGCAGTGAGGTATCGGGGACTGAAGCTTTCTTT
CASSEVSGTEAFF
>TRBJ1-4|few|14|TRBD1|TRBV6-1
TGTGCCACCCTGGACAGGGCGAAGGTTGAAAAACTGTTTTTT
CATLDRAKVEKLFF
>TRBJ2-1|.|17|TRBD2|TRBV7-6
TGTGCCAGCAGCCAGCGGACTAGCGGGGGGGGTTACAATGAGCAGTTCTTC
CASSQRTSGGGYNEQFF
>TRBJ2-7|.|16|TRBD1|TRBV5-1
TGCGCCAGCAGCCTTAACGCCGGGACAGAAACCTACGAGCAGTACTTC
CASSLNAGTETYEQYF
>TRBJ2-7|.|14|.|TRBV2
TGTGCCAGCAGTAAAGGGGGGAAACCCTACGAGCAGTACTTC
CASSKGGKPYEQYF
>TRBJ1-2|once|16|.|TRBV6-5
TGTGCCAGCAGTTACTCGGATCCGGCTGTCAACTATGGCTACACCTTC
CASSYSDPAVNYGYTF
>TRBJ1-1|.|15|TRBD1|TRBV30
TGTGCCTGGAGTCGGTGGACAGGGGGACGGAGTGAAGCTTTCTTT
CAWSRWTGGRSEAFF
>TRBJ1-1|.|16|TRBD1|TRBV19
TGTGCCAGTAGTTCACTCTCGGGACAGGAGAACACTGAAGCTTTCTTT
CASSSLSGQENTEAFF
>TRBJ2-3|.|18|TRBD1|TRBV5-6
TGTGCCAGCAGCTTACGACAGGGTTCGAGCCCTAGCACAGATACGCAGTATTTT
CASSLRQGSSPSTDTQYF
>TRBJ2-2|.|15|TRBD1|TRBV11-3
TGTGCCAGCAGCCCGCGACAGGGGGGGTCCGGGGAGCTGTTTTTT
CASSPRQGGSGELFF
>TRBJ1-1|.|13|.|TRBV2
TGTGCCAGCCCGGGGGGCCGGGGCACTGAAGCTTTCTTT
CASPGGRGTEAFF
>TRBJ1-2|.|16|.|TRBV11-2
TGTGCCAGCAGTTTGGTTGGGGGTTTGGCTAACTATGGCTACACCTTC
CASSLVGGLANYGYTF
>TRBJ2-2|large|16|TRBD2|TRBV9
TGTGCCAGCAGCGCTAGCGGGGGGGCGGGCACCGGGGAGCTGTTTTTT
CASSASGGAGTGELFF
>TRBJ2-5|.|12|.|TRBV30
TGTGCCTGGAGTGTAATTGGAGAGACCCAGTACTTC
CAWSVIGETQYF
>TRBJ2-7|.|15|TRBD1|TRBV28
TGTGCCAGCAGCCTCCCAGACAGGGGAGAATACGAGCAGTACTTC
CASSLPDRGEYEQYF
>TRBJ1-6|few|15|.|TRBV19
TGTGCCAGTACACGGGGTCTGGGGGGCAATTCACCCCTCCACTTT
CASTRGLGGNSPLHF
>TRBJ1-6|.|14|.|TRBV5-1
TGCGCCAGCAGCTTGGTACAGGAGAATTCACCCCTCCACTTT
CASSLVQENSPLHF
>TRBJ1-4|.|14|TRBD1|TRBV2
TGTGCCAGCAGTGATTCCAGGGGGGGAGAAAAACTGTTTTTT
CASSDSRGGEKLFF
>TRBJ1-6|once|14|TRBD1|TRBV7-6
TGTGCCAGCAGCTCGGGACAGGGGGCGTCACCCCTCCACTTT
CASSSGQGASPLHF